Below are 3 T cell receptor beta chains sequenced from a single sample in a study of control samples from healthy donors and cancer patients. TCRdb's table, derived via immunoSEQ multiplex PCR, lists solely in-frame clones and lacks some. The table lists roughly 120,000 clones, approximately 90% of them singletons. Material: PBMCs. These receptors were obtained from an older woman with lung cancer.

The chain recombines TRBV5-1 with TRBJ2-3; D is ambiguous. This CDR3 has 17 amino acids. Germline V gene data show CDR1 as SGHRS and CDR2 as YFSETQ. V lost 0 bases and J lost 1, with 15 bases in between. The CDR3 bases are TGCGCCAGCAGCTTGGCCGTGGGCGGTGGAGGCACAGATACGCAGTATTTT. Protein: CASSLAVGGGGTDTQYF.

The chain uses TRBV19 and TRBJ2-7; TRBD2 matches at 15 bases. Germline V gives CDR1 LNHDA, CDR2 SQIVND (reference sequence). The CDR3 is 14 amino acids. With V trimmed by 5 bases and J by 6 bases, 2 bases remained unmatched. The CDR3 DNA reads as TGTGCCAGTAGTCCGGGACTAGCGGGGGGCGAGCAGTACTTC. This translates into CASSPGLAGGEQYF.

This sequence joins TRBV6-5 and TRBJ1-1; 8 nucleotides agree with TRBD1. V lost 6 bases, J lost 3 bases, and 6 bases stayed unmatched. Germline CDR1 and CDR2: MNHEY and SVGAGI. The CDR3 loop spans 14 amino acids. In DNA, the CDR3 is TGTGCCAGCAGGCCGACAGGGGAGCACACTGAAGCTTTCTTT. Amino acid sequence: CASRPTGEHTEAFF.